This is a list of T cell receptor beta chains from one sample in a study of shared clonotypes between healthy human individuals. Assay: immunoSEQ multiplex PCR; the TCRdb copy retains only in-frame clones and omits some. In the table there are 2 million to 2.5 million clones, about 95% of which are singletons. The material sequenced was naive CD4+ T cells sorted from blood. These receptors originate from a young man in good health. CDR3s include the opening cysteine and the closing phenylalanine or tryptophan. D genes are given only for firm matches.

J gene,V gene,D gene,CDR3 protein
TRBJ2-1,TRBV6-1,TRBD2,CASIQRGEVNNEQFF
TRBJ1-2,TRBV10-3,.,CAISESKQANHYGYTF
TRBJ1-4,TRBV13,.,CASSLGTSFLRTNEKLFF
TRBJ2-1,TRBV5-6,.,CASSGTSRNEQFF
TRBJ1-1,TRBV5-6,.,CASSIGRNTEAFF
TRBJ2-7,TRBV6-1,.,CASSPQVSYEQYF
TRBJ1-5,TRBV5-6,.,CASSLGGGRGNQPQHF
TRBJ1-5,TRBV6-1,.,CASSANTGIINQPQHF
TRBJ1-5,TRBV11-1,TRBD1,CASGLRDRACNQPQHF
TRBJ2-7,TRBV30,TRBD1,CAWRGQGYEQYF
TRBJ1-1,TRBV7-9,TRBD1,CASSKDRSNTEAFF
TRBJ2-5,TRBV28,TRBD1,CASRGRDRPTGTQYF
TRBJ2-1,TRBV5-4,.,CASSLQGGSYNEQFF
TRBJ2-7,TRBV7-9,.,CASSSRRGQVRSYEQYF
TRBJ2-5,TRBV29-1,.,CSLVGGETQYF
TRBJ2-7,TRBV5-5,.,CASSPEPLTTYEQYF
TRBJ1-4,TRBV5-1,.,CASSLDLGLQEKLFF
TRBJ1-2,TRBV21-1,.,CASSIQRKNGYTF
TRBJ2-1,TRBV4-3,.,CASSLLLSSYNEQFF
TRBJ2-7,TRBV6-1,.,CASSERYGDYEQYF
TRBJ1-5,TRBV10-2,TRBD1,CASRTDRGQPQHF
TRBJ1-1,TRBV19,.,CASSMTGTRTEAFF
TRBJ1-1,TRBV5-6,.,CASSLAGTAYMNTEAFF
TRBJ1-1,TRBV27,TRBD1,CASSTRQGEKNTEAFF
TRBJ2-7,TRBV28,.,CASSLQLAEQYF
TRBJ1-1,TRBV6-1,.,CASTLLQPNTEAFF
TRBJ2-1,TRBV2,TRBD2,CASSPTPFTSGRHEQFF
TRBJ2-5,TRBV5-1,TRBD2,CASSLYAGGRETQYF
TRBJ1-1,TRBV5-4,.,CASSSQINTEAFF
TRBJ2-3,TRBV6-6,.,CASSYSSADTQYF
TRBJ2-3,TRBV5-1,TRBD2,CASSLPSGGADTQYF
TRBJ1-6,TRBV2,TRBD1,CASSGGTGLNSPLHF
TRBJ2-1,TRBV6-1,TRBD2,CASSETSGASLEQFF
TRBJ2-3,TRBV7-2,.,CASSSDGGTDTQYF
TRBJ2-3,TRBV30,.,CAWSVIGYTDTQYF
TRBJ2-7,TRBV11-2,TRBD2,CASSLDTGGAYEQYF
TRBJ2-1,TRBV1,.,CTSSLDSAYNEQFF
TRBJ2-3,TRBV7-9,TRBD1,CASSSRDRGPRVTQYF
TRBJ1-5,TRBV28,TRBD1,CASSSPGGALSNQPQHF
TRBJ2-6,TRBV28,.,CASSNSGANVLTF
TRBJ2-7,TRBV21-1,.,CASSKFDLRNYEQYF
TRBJ2-2,TRBV2,TRBD1,CASSDRVPPTGELFF
TRBJ1-3,TRBV2,.,CASSPTGFSGNTIYF
TRBJ2-3,TRBV7-2,.,CASSLGESVLTDTQYF
TRBJ1-3,TRBV7-2,.,CASSLEGSGNTIYF
TRBJ2-7,TRBV9,.,CASSATGTSNEQYF
TRBJ1-5,TRBV9,.,CASSVGGGNQPQHF
TRBJ2-3,TRBV29-1,.,CSAQRDNTDTQYF
TRBJ2-3,TRBV9,TRBD2,CASSVGRSGIPDTQYF
TRBJ2-2,TRBV18,TRBD2,CASDEAGGNTGELFF
TRBJ2-5,TRBV30,.,CAWGGWREETQYF
TRBJ1-1,TRBV5-1,.,CASSSFGDGNTEAFF
TRBJ2-2,TRBV5-1,.,CASRGVPDTGELFF